Below are 30 T cell receptor beta chains sequenced from a single sample in a study of control samples from healthy donors and cancer patients. TCRdb keeps only in-frame clones here, not all; method: immunoSEQ multiplex PCR. The data show 90,000 to 150,000 clones, about 91% seen once. The sequencing input was blood. These receptors came from a middle-aged man in good health.

The genes are TRBV7-8 and TRBJ2-7; a possible D gene is TRBD1 (5 bases). Germline V lookup: CDR1 SGHVS, CDR2 FQNEAQ. The CDR3 runs to 14 residues. Trimming removed 1 base at V and 3 bases at J, with 10 bases between. The CDR3 loop is CASSLEKGDYEQYF. DNA for the CDR3: TGTGCCAGCAGCTTAGAGAAAGGGGACTACGAGCAGTACTTC.

The chain carries TRBV24-1 and TRBJ2-7; D call uncertain. This CDR3 comprises 12 residues. Germline values: CDR1 KGHDR, CDR2 SFDVKD. Trimming stripped 5 bases from V and 5 bases from J, with 9 bases between. CDR3 region: CATSVGPDEQYF. The CDR3 nucleotides are TGTGCCACCAGTGTTGGACCCGACGAGCAGTACTTC.

The chain couples TRBV6-6 to TRBJ1-2; TRBD1 might be the D (6 bases). V lost 5 bases and J 4 bases, leaving 23 bases between the germline ends. CDR1 MNHNY and CDR2 SVGAGI come from the germline V gene (reference sequence). The CDR3 has 17 amino acids. The CDR3 loop reads CASSPDRTYRGSYGYTF. The DNA of the CDR3 is TGTGCCAGCAGTCCCGACAGGACCTACCGGGGGAGCTATGGCTACACCTTC.

The V gene is TRBV11-1, the J gene TRBJ2-5; either TRBD1 or TRBD2 may fit D (5 bases each). The CDR3 totals 14 residues. Trimming removed 5 bases at V and 7 bases at J, with 17 bases between. CDR1 is SGHAT, CDR2 FQDESV, per germline (reference sequence). CDR3 loop: CASSAGTEIGTQYF. CDR3 bases: TGTGCCAGCAGCGCCGGGACGGAGATTGGGACCCAGTACTTC.

The chain links TRBV9 to TRBJ1-6; 9 bases line up with TRBD1. J lost 0 bases, V lost 4 bases, and 14 bases had no gene match. Per the germline V gene, CDR1 is SGDLS and CDR2 is YYNGEE. The CDR3 has 20 residues. As DNA, the CDR3 is TGTGCCAGCAGCTCGACGCTGGACAGGGGCGCCTTCTCCTATAATTCACCCCTCCACTTT. Translation: CASSSTLDRGAFSYNSPLHF.

The chain employs TRBV7-2 and TRBJ1-3; 7 positions match TRBD1. The germline V gene encodes CDR1 SGHTA and CDR2 FQGNSA. The V and J ends lost 5 bases and 4 bases, in that order; junction bases with no gene match: 8. The CDR3 is 15 residues long. The DNA for the CDR3 is TGTGCCAGCAGCCTAGGACAGGCGGGCGGAAACACCATATATTTT. Residues: CASSLGQAGGNTIYF.

This rearrangement joins TRBV7-9 to TRBJ1-3, with unresolved D. The CDR3 is 15 amino acids. V was cut by 4 bases and J by 1 base, with 11 bases left in between. Germline V gives CDR1 SEHNR, CDR2 FQNEAQ (reference sequence). The chain's CDR3 is CASSSIRSSGNTIYF. The CDR3 region has the DNA TGTGCCAGCAGCTCAATCAGGTCGTCTGGAAACACCATATATTTT.

This clone showed up just once. The CDR3 sequence is CASSLGWGRGSYGYTF. CDR3 DNA: TGTGCCAGCAGTTTAGGTTGGGGCAGGGGAAGCTATGGCTACACCTTC. The genes are TRBV28 and TRBJ1-2, with D possibly being TRBD1 (6 bases). Germline CDR1 is MDHEN and CDR2 is SYDVKM. V shed 2 bases and J shed 4 bases, with 17 bases lying between them. CDR3 size: 16 residues.

This clone was seen only once. This chain uses TRBV29-1 with TRBJ2-2; D is possibly TRBD1 (6 bases). Germline CDR1 SQVTM, CDR2 ANQGSEA. Trimming removed 7 bases from V and 7 bases from J, with 16 bases in between. The CDR3 runs to 13 residues. In DNA, the CDR3 is TGCAGCGCGTCTCACAGGGTTAACGGGGAGCTGTTTTTT. Translated, it gives CSASHRVNGELFF.

This rearrangement joins TRBV25-1 to TRBJ1-2; D remains unclear. The CDR3 is 12 amino acids. The germline V gene has CDR1 MGHDK and CDR2 SYGVNS. Trimming removed 6 bases at V and 8 bases at J, with 13 bases between. CDR3 region: CASRGIRDGYTF. The CDR3 DNA reads TGTGCCAGCAGAGGGATTAGAGACGGCTACACCTTC.

The chain is built from TRBV2 and TRBJ2-2; 9 bases are shared with TRBD1. The ends lost 6 bases at V and 7 bases at J; junction bases unmatched: 9. The CDR3 loop spans 15 amino acids. Germline V lookup: CDR1 SNHLY, CDR2 FYNNEI. The CDR3 here is CASRTGTGRSGELFF. CDR3 nucleotide sequence: TGTGCCAGCAGAACTGGGACAGGGAGAAGCGGGGAGCTGTTTTTT.

The chain has TRBV24-1 and TRBJ2-1; the match to TRBD1 covers 10 bases. There are 14 residues in the CDR3. The trim removed 9 bases at V and 7 bases at J, leaving 8 bases unmatched. The germline V gene encodes CDR1 KGHDR and CDR2 SFDVKD. The CDR3 is CATEGGQGQNEQFF. The CDR3 bases are TGTGCCACCGAGGGGGGACAGGGGCAGAATGAGCAGTTCTTC.

The V call is TRBV5-6, the J call TRBJ2-1; 11 bases line up with TRBD1. The CDR3 runs to 15 residues. J gave up 6 bases and V 3 bases, and 5 bases lay outside the gene matches. CDR1 and CDR2 from the germline V gene are SGHDT and YYEEEE. The CDR3 spells CASSSGTGGPNEQFF. Here the CDR3 DNA reads TGTGCCAGCAGCTCCGGGACAGGGGGTCCCAATGAGCAGTTCTTC.

V is TRBV9 and J is TRBJ2-2; TRBD1 aligns across 7 bases. V gave up 4 bases and J gave up 6 bases; unmatched junction bases: 3. The CDR3 has 13 residues. Germline V CDR1 and CDR2: SGDLS, YYNGEE. In DNA, the CDR3 is TGTGCCAGCAGCTCCGACAGGGCCGGGGAGCTGTTTTTT. As protein: CASSSDRAGELFF.

The chain uses TRBV5-1 and TRBJ2-7, with TRBD2 as a possible D gene (5 bases). V lost 2 bases, J lost 0 bases, and 9 bases lay in between. CDR3 length equals 14 residues. CDR1 SGHRS and CDR2 YFSETQ come from the germline V gene. The CDR3 nucleotides are TGCGCCAGCAGCTTCCGGGGTAGCTCCTACGAGCAGTACTTC. Translation: CASSFRGSSYEQYF.

This chain joins TRBV7-9 and TRBJ2-3; TRBD1 might be the D (6 bases). Per germline, CDR1 SEHNR and CDR2 FQNEAQ (reference sequence). The CDR3 contains 14 residues. The V end was cut by 6 bases, the J end by 5 bases, with 15 bases between. DNA of the CDR3: TGTGCCAGCAGACGGACAGCACAGGGAGATACGCAGTATTTT. Translating it yields CASRRTAQGDTQYF. Complete variable domain (other parts from reference TRBV7-9 and TRBJ2-3): DTGVSQNPRHKITKRGQNVTFRCDPISEHNRLYWYRQTLGQGPEFLTYFQNEAQLEKSRLLSDRFSAERPKGSFSTLEIQRTEQGDSAMYLCASRRTAQGDTQYFGPGTRLTVL.

This chain joins TRBV6-5 and TRBJ1-5; 7 bases agree with TRBD1. Germline assignment: CDR1 MNHEY and CDR2 SVGAGI. The J segment lost 7 bases and the V segment lost 0 bases, leaving 6 bases of the junction unmatched. The CDR3 loop spans 15 amino acids. CDR3 sequence: CASSYSEGGGQPQHF. The CDR3 DNA reads as TGTGCCAGCAGTTACTCGGAAGGGGGCGGGCAGCCCCAGCATTTT.

The rearrangement uses TRBV7-2 and TRBJ2-7; 8 positions match TRBD1. The germline V gene encodes CDR1 SGHTA and CDR2 FQGNSA. V lost 1 base, J lost 5 bases, and 7 bases stayed unmatched. This CDR3 is built from 15 residues. CDR3 sequence: CASSLVGTGQDEQYF. CDR3 sequence (DNA): TGTGCCAGCAGCTTAGTTGGGACAGGTCAGGACGAGCAGTACTTC.

CDR3 in DNA: TGTGCCAGCAGCTTGGCTGGGGAGTCTTTTGGAAACACCATATATTTT. Translation: CASSLAGESFGNTIYF. The V call is TRBV5-5, the J call TRBJ1-3; D remains unclear. Deletions cut 0 bases from V and 3 bases from J, with 13 bases between. The CDR3 is 16 amino acids. Germline loops: CDR1 SGHKS, CDR2 YYEKEE (reference sequence).

This chain connects TRBV6-5 to TRBJ1-2; 8 bases match TRBD1. The V gene's germline CDR1 is MNHEY and CDR2 SVGAGI. The CDR3 is 14 amino acids. Germline trimming cut 6 bases from V and 6 bases from J; bases unmatched to any gene: 9. Here the CDR3 DNA reads TGTGCCAGCAGCCGAAGACAGGGGTTTAATGGCTACACCTTC. The encoded protein is CASSRRQGFNGYTF.

This clone was seen once. The chain has TRBV5-6 and TRBJ1-1, with D maybe TRBD1 (5 bases). The CDR3 consists of 12 residues. CDR1 and CDR2 (germline): SGHDT, YYEEEE. V gave up 4 bases and J gave up 1 base, with 5 bases separating them. The CDR3 coding sequence is TGTGCCAGCAGCCAGGGGAACACTGAAGCTTTCTTT. Residues: CASSQGNTEAFF.

V and J are TRBV7-2 and TRBJ2-6; D is unclear. The CDR3 runs 14 residues. Trimming stripped 5 bases from V and 1 base from J, with 6 bases between. Germline V gene sequence: CDR1 SGHTA, CDR2 FQGNSA. The CDR3 coding sequence is TGTGCCAGCAGCCTTGGTTCTGGGGCCAACGTCCTGACTTTC. Protein sequence: CASSLGSGANVLTF. Filled out from reference TRBV7-2 and TRBJ2-6, the complete variable domain reads GAGVSQSPSNKVTEKGKDVELRCDPISGHTALYWYRQSLGQGLEFLIYFQGNSAPDKSGLPSDRFSAERTGGSVSTLTIQRTQQEDSAVYLCASSLGSGANVLTFGAGSRLTVL.

The rearrangement links TRBV25-1 to TRBJ1-6, with no clear D. There are 13 residues in the CDR3. V was trimmed by 3 bases and J by 6 bases, leaving 6 bases between them. CDR1 and CDR2 from the germline V gene are MGHDK and SYGVNS. The CDR3: CASSDDGNSPLHF. The CDR3 nucleotides read TGTGCCAGCAGTGATGACGGTAATTCACCCCTCCACTTT.

The V gene is TRBV30, the J gene TRBJ1-1, with unresolved D. Deletions cut 3 bases from V and 2 bases from J, with 7 bases between. The CDR3 consists of 12 residues. From germline, CDR1 is GTSNPN and CDR2 SVGIG (reference sequence). The CDR3 DNA sequence: TGTGCCTGGAGGACACGAAACACTGAAGCTTTCTTT. Protein: CAWRTRNTEAFF.

This chain joins TRBV5-4 and TRBJ2-3; 11 bases are shared with TRBD2. V lost 4 bases, J lost 6 bases, and 7 bases stayed unmatched. In germline, CDR1 is SGHNT, CDR2 YYREEE (reference sequence). The CDR3 is made up of 15 amino acids. CDR3 loop: CASSRMTSGMDTQYF. As DNA, the CDR3 is TGTGCCAGCAGCAGGATGACTAGCGGGATGGATACGCAGTATTTT.

The chain carries TRBV30 and TRBJ1-1, with D tentatively TRBD1 (5 bases). The CDR3 extends over 15 amino acids. Germline V gene lookup returns CDR1 GTSNPN and CDR2 SVGIG (reference sequence). Trimming removed 2 bases from V and 4 bases from J, with 17 bases in between. The CDR3 DNA reads TGTGCCTGGAGTCCCCGGGGGGTATCTAGCACTGAAGCTTTCTTT. This translates into CAWSPRGVSSTEAFF.

The J gene is TRBJ2-3, the V gene TRBV21-1; the table's D call TRBD1 went unverified against the DNA. TRBV21-1 is described as a pseudogene. The length of the CDR3 is 17 residues. The CDR3 region has the DNA TGTGCCAGCAGACACAAAGGGGAAGGGCCCCACACAGATACGCAGTATTTT. This codes for CASRHKGEGPHTDTQYF.

V is TRBV25-1 and J is TRBJ2-7; 7 bases match TRBD1. The germline V gene encodes CDR1 MGHDK and CDR2 SYGVNS. The CDR3 runs 13 residues. J was trimmed by 3 bases and V by 6 bases; bases with no gene match: 5. CDR3 DNA sequence: TGTGCCAGCAGAGGGACAGCCGTCTACGAGCAGTACTTC. This codes for CASRGTAVYEQYF.

The chain employs TRBV4-3 and TRBJ2-3; a possible D gene is TRBD1 (6 bases). Germline CDR1 LGHNA, CDR2 YSLEER. The CDR3 length is 15 residues. The ends were cut back, 0 bases at V and 4 bases at J, with 11 bases in the middle. Written as DNA, the CDR3 is TGCGCCAGCAGCCAAGATCTCAGGGGTCCAGATACGCAGTATTTT. Translation gives CASSQDLRGPDTQYF.

There are a few counts of this clone. The genes are TRBV19 and TRBJ1-1, with 7 bases that match TRBD1. The germline V gene encodes CDR1 LNHDA and CDR2 SQIVND (reference sequence). With 4 bases clipped from V and 8 bases from J, the junction kept 4 bases outside the gene matches. The CDR3 has 12 residues. CDR3 residues: CASSTMDREAFF. CDR3 sequence (DNA): TGTGCCAGTAGTACCATGGACAGGGAAGCTTTCTTT.